These 3 T cell receptor beta chains share one sample of origin, sequenced in a study of blood T cell repertoires in COVID-19. Sequencing was performed with immunoSEQ multiplex PCR; in TCRdb, only in-frame clones are kept and a portion is missing. The table records roughly 30,000 clones, approximately 84% of them present only once. Sequencing used peripheral blood. The receptors were sampled from a woman in her sixties with acute or convalescent COVID-19.

The rearrangement joins TRBV4-1 to TRBJ1-6, with D maybe TRBD1 (6 bases). The germline CDR1 and CDR2 sequences are MGHRA and YSYEKL. The V gene lost 1 base and the J gene lost 7 bases, with 17 bases spanning the gap. CDR3 length equals 17 residues. CDR3 nucleotide sequence: TGCGCCAGCAGCCAAGCGGGGGGGGCTGGGGGAAATTCACCCCTCCACTTT. Encoded protein: CASSQAGGAGGNSPLHF.

As to this clone: Sequence at one end of the junction differs from germline and may be a read error. The V gene is TRBV7-9, the J gene TRBJ2-7, with D hard to call. The CDR3 has 11 residues. The germline V gene encodes CDR1 SEHNR and CDR2 FQNEAQ (reference sequence). CDR3 sequence reads: CASSFSHEQYF. DNA for the CDR3: TGTGCCAGCAGCTTCTCCCACGAGCAGTACTTC.

A single count supports this clone. This CDR3 is CASSEGGTGGTEAFF. The CDR3, as DNA: TGTGCCAGCAGTGAAGGCGGGACAGGGGGAACTGAAGCTTTCTTT. The chain recombines TRBV6-1 with TRBJ1-1, with 11 bases matching TRBD1. V lost 1 base, J lost 5 bases, and 3 bases stayed unmatched. Germline assignment: CDR1 MNHNS and CDR2 SASEGT. The CDR3 runs 15 residues.